A single TCR beta chain is shown here with its context. Its antigen is as yet unknown. This entry comes from a study of vaccination effects on CD4 cells after COVID-19. With V trimmed by 3 bases and J by 3 bases, 3 bases remained unmatched. Looked up from germline, CDR1 is KGHSH and CDR2 is LQKENI. The CDR3 is made up of 14 amino acids. The repertoire was sequenced with immunoSEQ multiplex PCR; TCRdb's copy has only in-frame clones and lacks some. The repertoire has around 24,000 clones, about three quarters of them found once; the top ten carry about 3.5%. Antigen-specific CD4+ T cell clonotypes were called by their expansion after viral peptide-pool culture in ViraFEST. After about 10 days in culture, the CD4+ T cells were isolated. Absence of prior SARS-CoV-2 infection characterized the vaccine recipients, who showed negative nucleocapsid antibodies. Cultures used about 2 million PBMC per well, 7.5 to 10 IU/ml IL-2 and about 10 ug/ml peptides.

The source material was CD4+ T cells from PBMCs cultured with SARS-CoV-2 spike peptides, sampled before COVID-19 vaccination. This clonotype was obtained from a human donor who received a COVID-19 vaccine. The chain combines TRBV18 with TRBJ2-7; 9 nucleotides agree with TRBD2. CDR3 region: CASSPSSGDYEQYF. The CDR3 region has the DNA TGTGCCAGCTCACCTTCTAGCGGGGACTACGAGCAGTACTTC.